This T cell receptor beta chain was obtained from a study of patients and donors after allogeneic stem cell transplantation. TCRdb re-called the RT-PCR reads through MiXCR, storing one row per CDR3 protein. The data show about a million distinct CDR3 sequences, with over 15% seen just once and about 6% held by the top ten. This clonotype originated in a human donor who was either an allogeneic HSCT recipient or a stem cell or donor lymphocyte infusion donor (not recorded which). It is not recorded whose cells these are; they may come from a transplant donor. Material: blood, either unsorted or a sorted T cell fraction (not recorded which).

The CDR3: CASSTRNTIYF. The CDR3 nucleotides are TGTGCCAGCAGTACTAGAAACACCATATATTTT. The chain combines TRBV12-3 or TRBV12-4 with TRBJ1-3; no clear D gene. V lost 5 bases, J lost 5 bases, and 4 bases lay in between. CDR3 length: 11 amino acids.